This T cell receptor beta chain appears in the sequencing data of a study of T cell repertoires in cytomegalovirus infection. About the research overall: The public TCR beta signatures pointed to both CMV infection and matching HLA type.

This clonotype was counted ten times or more. Each CDR3 protein gets one entry after TCRdb re-called the reads with MiXCR. The sample carries under 600,000 distinct CDR3 sequences, approximately 17% recorded once. V lost 5 bases to trimming and J lost 2 bases; unmatched junction nucleotides: 7. The CDR3 spans 15 residues. Germline-derived CDR1 and CDR2 are SGHVS and FNYEAQ. The specimen was CD8+ T cells from PBMCs. The origin of this receptor is a human donor in good health (CMV status not recorded). Some clones in this sample may be carry-over from other donors' samples. V and J are TRBV7-6 and TRBJ2-7; 9 bases agree with TRBD2. CDR3 amino acids: CASSTLAGRAYEQYF. DNA for the CDR3: TGTGCCAGCAGCACCCTAGCGGGACGAGCCTACGAGCAGTACTTC.